This TCR beta chain appears in the sequencing data of a study of T-cell reconstitution after alpha-beta-depleted transplantation in children. Whole-study findings and limits: By one year post-transplant, T-cell counts and diversity largely arose from T cells that were newly produced.

Library preparation (for TCRbeta) was performed with unique molecular identifiers. TCRdb re-called the PCR reads through MiXCR, storing one row per CDR3 protein. In the table there are approximately 500,000 distinct CDR3 sequences, 25% to 30% of which are singletons. Concerning this clonotype: What it binds is not known.

The CDR3 is 14 residues long. V dropped 2 bases and J dropped 4 bases, with 12 bases sitting between them. CDR1 is DFQATT and CDR2 is SNEGSKA in the germline V gene (reference sequence). Sequencing was performed on PBMCs, taken before TCRalphabeta/CD19-depleted stem cell transplant. V and J are TRBV20-1 and TRBJ1-5; D ambiguous. The receptor was isolated from a boy in the first two years of life with Wiskott-Aldrich syndrome, due to receive a stem cell transplant. The CDR3 spells CSARQSTANQPQHF. CDR3 sequence (DNA): TGCAGTGCTAGACAGTCAACAGCAAATCAGCCCCAGCATTTT.